The present T cell receptor beta chain was sequenced within a study of control samples from healthy donors and cancer patients. The repertoire was sequenced with immunoSEQ multiplex PCR; TCRdb's copy has only in-frame clones and lacks some. This table holds about 190,000 clones, approximately 91% found once. V shed 4 bases and J shed 5 bases, with 16 bases lying between them. This CDR3 contains 16 residues. Germline V gene lookup returns CDR1 KGHDR and CDR2 SFDVKD. This chain uses TRBV24-1 with TRBJ1-4; D might be TRBD1 (5 bases). The sequence came from a man younger than 45 in good health. What was sequenced was blood. In DNA form, the CDR3 reads TGTGCCACCAGTGAGGGGGGTGCAGGGAAAAATGAAAAACTGTTTTTT. This translates into CATSEGGAGKNEKLFF.